These 3 T cell receptor beta chains were sequenced from one sample in a study of molecular identifiers for immune sequencing clone quantification. TCRdb independently ran MiXCR on the PCR reads; one entry per CDR3 protein. The sample carries about 300,000 distinct CDR3 sequences, about a fifth recorded once. Input material: naive CD8+ T cells from blood, with Jurkat cell RNA spiked in. Subset in this sample: FACS-sorted CD8+CD4-CCR7+CD45RA+ naive T cells. Receptor source: a human donor in good health. Some libraries in this study had Jurkat cell RNA spiked in.

This clonotype was seen ten or more times. The V call is TRBV5-1, the J call TRBJ2-7, with TRBD2 matching over 10 bases. This CDR3 comprises 12 residues. V lost 7 bases and J lost 6; bases outside the gene matches: 4. Germline V lookup: CDR1 SGHRS, CDR2 YFSETQ. The CDR3 DNA follows: TGCGCCAGCGGGAGGACTAGCGGCGAGCAGTACTTC. It specifies CASGRTSGEQYF.

The CDR3 sequence is CASSYMSPRASGTQYF. For the CDR3, the DNA is TGTGCCAGCAGTTACATGTCCCCTCGTGCTTCAGGTACGCAGTATTTT. The chain carries TRBV6-5 and TRBJ2-3; unclear D gene. The V end was cut by 2 bases, the J end by 8 bases, with 20 bases between. The germline V gene has CDR1 MNHEY and CDR2 SVGAGI. The CDR3 spans 16 residues.

J is TRBJ2-7 and V is TRBV18, with no clear D. The CDR3 loop spans 14 amino acids. The V and J ends lost 1 base and 4 bases respectively, with 11 bases between them. Looked up from germline, CDR1 is KGHSH and CDR2 is LQKENI. CDR3 nucleotide sequence: TGTGCCAGCTCACCACTCGGGTCCCTATACGAGCAGTACTTC. Translating gives CASSPLGSLYEQYF.